Shown below are 32 T cell receptor beta chains from a single sample sequenced in a study of T cell repertoires in cytomegalovirus infection. TCRdb re-called the reads through MiXCR, storing one row per CDR3 protein. The sample records a few hundred thousand distinct CDR3 sequences, about an eighth being singletons. Material for sequencing was PBMCs. Receptor source: a human donor in good health (CMV status not recorded). Some clones in this sample may be carry-over from other donors' samples.

Many counts were recorded for this clonotype. This chain connects TRBV28 to TRBJ2-7; 10 nucleotides match TRBD2. Germline CDR1 is MDHEN and CDR2 is SYDVKM. Trimming removed 8 bases from V and 3 bases from J; junction bases left unmatched: 4. This CDR3 has 13 residues. The CDR3 is CASELAGIYEQYF. The CDR3 bases are TGTGCCAGCGAACTAGCGGGAATCTACGAGCAGTACTTC.

CDR3 sequence reads: CASSLPPSGGHRQFF. The CDR3 DNA follows: TGTGCCAGCAGCTTACCACCGTCGGGGGGCCACAGACAGTTCTTC. J is TRBJ2-1 and V is TRBV5-6, with D possibly being TRBD2 (7 bases). From germline, CDR1 is SGHDT and CDR2 YYEEEE. The CDR3 is made up of 15 amino acids. Deletions cut 2 bases from V and 13 bases from J, with 22 bases between.

This clonotype has ten or more counts. The genes are TRBV7-6 and TRBJ2-5, with a possible D match to TRBD2 (5 bases). Trimming pared 5 bases from V and 0 bases from J, leaving 10 bases between. The CDR3 is 14 amino acids. Germline V gene sequence: CDR1 SGHVS, CDR2 FNYEAQ. The chain's CDR3 is CASSPLGNQETQYF. The DNA for the CDR3 is TGTGCCAGCAGCCCACTCGGGAACCAAGAGACCCAGTACTTC.

V usage is TRBV5-1 and J usage is TRBJ2-4; D gene unclear. The CDR3 length is 13 residues. Germline V lookup: CDR1 SGHRS, CDR2 YFSETQ. The V end lost 0 bases, the J end lost 6 bases, and 7 bases lay between the germline ends. This chain's CDR3 is CASSLGPVNIQYF. In nucleotides, the CDR3 is TGCGCCAGCAGCTTGGGCCCAGTAAACATTCAGTACTTC. Using reference TRBV5-1 and TRBJ2-4 for the parts outside the CDR3, the full variable domain is KAGVTQTPRYLIKTRGQQVTLSCSPISGHRSVSWYQQTPGQGLQFLFEYFSETQRNKGNFPGRFSGRQFSNSRSEMNVSTLELGDSALYLCASSLGPVNIQYFGAGTRLSVL.

The chain is built from TRBV6-6 and TRBJ1-1; possible D gene TRBD1, 6 bases. V was clipped by 6 bases and J by 6 bases, with 14 bases between them. Germline CDR1 MNHNY, CDR2 SVGAGI (reference sequence). There are 13 residues in the CDR3. The CDR3 is CASRTYTGSEAFF. The CDR3 DNA reads as TGTGCCAGCAGAACCTACACAGGGTCTGAAGCTTTCTTT.

This clonotype was counted many times. The rearrangement uses TRBV5-1 and TRBJ2-1, with 12 bases matching TRBD2. The CDR3 is 16 amino acids. Losses at the gene ends were 3 bases for V and 6 bases for J; bases not matched to a gene: 7. The germline CDR1 and CDR2 sequences are SGHRS and YFSETQ. The CDR3 DNA reads as TGCGCCAGCAGCTCCGGACTAGCGGGGCGAACCAATGAGCAGTTCTTC. This encodes CASSSGLAGRTNEQFF.

The J gene is TRBJ2-5, the V gene TRBV29-1; D is unresolved. Trimming cost V 5 bases and J 5 bases, with 9 bases left between them. The CDR3 totals 11 residues. Germline V lookup: CDR1 SQVTM, CDR2 ANQGSEA. The CDR3 nucleotides read TGCAGCGTTTGGCAGGCGGAGACCCAGTACTTC. Translated: CSVWQAETQYF.

A few counts support this clonotype. DNA for the CDR3: TGTGCCAGTGCCGATTGGGGGAACACTGAAGCTTTCTTT. Translating it yields CASADWGNTEAFF. V and J are TRBV19 and TRBJ1-1; the D is unclear. The CDR3 is 13 amino acids. Trimming took off 8 bases at V and 1 base at J, with 11 bases between the two ends. In germline, CDR1 is LNHDA, CDR2 SQIVND (reference sequence). The variable domain in full, completed from reference TRBV19 and TRBJ1-1, reads DGGITQSPKYLFRKEGQNVTLSCEQNLNHDAMYWYRQDPGQGLRLIYYSQIVNDFQKGDIAEGYSVSREKKESFPLTVTSAQKNPTAFYLCASADWGNTEAFFGQGTRLTVV.

This clonotype appeared many times. The CDR3 DNA sequence: TGTGCCAGCAGCTTAGCGGGCGGCGGGGGCTCCTACAATGAGCAGTTCTTC. The encoded protein is CASSLAGGGGSYNEQFF. This sequence joins TRBV7-6 and TRBJ2-1; 7 bases agree with TRBD2. J gave up 0 bases and V 0 bases, and 5 bases lay outside the gene matches. Germline lookup yields CDR1 SGHVS and CDR2 FNYEAQ. CDR3 length equals 17 residues.

There are many counts of this clonotype. V usage is TRBV7-6 and J usage is TRBJ2-1; D uncertain. This CDR3 is built from 14 residues. Trimming shortened V by 0 bases and J by 2 bases, and 5 bases separated the two germline ends. Germline V gene data show CDR1 as SGHVS and CDR2 as FNYEAQ. The CDR3 loop is CASSLAGTYNEQFF. Written as DNA, the CDR3 is TGTGCCAGCAGCTTAGCGGGAACCTACAATGAGCAGTTCTTC.

This clonotype has a handful of counts. The V and J genes are TRBV7-9 and TRBJ2-6; TRBD1 aligns across 10 bases. Germline values: CDR1 SEHNR, CDR2 FQNEAQ (reference sequence). The CDR3 spans 18 residues. The junction had 5 bases not matched to a gene; V was cut back by 0 bases and J by 3 bases. The CDR3 sequence is CASSLAGTGAGGANVLTF. The CDR3 coding sequence is TGTGCCAGCAGCTTAGCCGGGACAGGGGCAGGTGGGGCCAACGTCCTGACTTTC. The whole variable domain, filled in from reference TRBV7-9 and TRBJ2-6, reads DTGVSQNPRHKITKRGQNVTFRCDPISEHNRLYWYRQTLGQGPEFLTYFQNEAQLEKSRLLSDRFSAERPKGSFSTLEIQRTEQGDSAMYLCASSLAGTGAGGANVLTFGAGSRLTVL.

The rearrangement joins TRBV6-5 to TRBJ2-7; 7 bases match TRBD2. The CDR3 covers 17 residues. Germline-derived CDR1 and CDR2 are MNHEY and SVGAGI. The V segment lost 2 bases and the J segment 0 bases; nucleotides outside the gene matches: 10. The CDR3 DNA sequence: TGTGCCAGCAGTTACCAGTTGTCTAGCGGATTCTCCTACGAGCAGTACTTC. Translation gives CASSYQLSSGFSYEQYF.

Points on this clonotype: A read error may account for a junction end that differs from germline. The genes are TRBV7-7 and TRBJ2-7, with D tentatively TRBD1 (6 bases). This CDR3 is built from 13 residues. Germline CDR1 and CDR2: SSHAT and FNYEAQ (reference sequence). CDR3 in amino acids: CASSLLGGDEQYF. In DNA form, the CDR3 reads TGTGCTAGCAGCTTACTAGGGGGAGACGAGCAGTACTTC. The complete variable domain, with remaining parts taken from reference TRBV7-7 and TRBJ2-7, reads GAGVSQSPRYKVTKRGQDVTLRCDPISSHATLYWYQQALGQGPEFLTYFNYEAQPDKSGLPSDRFSAERPEGSISTLTIQRTEQRDSAMYRCASSLLGGDEQYFGPGTRLTVT.

Ten or more counts support this clonotype. The V gene is TRBV7-2, the J gene TRBJ2-3; D gene uncertain. The CDR3 runs to 13 residues. Germline CDR1 is SGHTA and CDR2 is FQGNSA. Trimming pared 5 bases from V and 2 bases from J, leaving 8 bases between. CDR3 in DNA: TGTGCCAGCAGCCTCCTTACCACAGATACGCAGTATTTT. Its translation is CASSLLTTDTQYF.

This clonotype was detected only a few times. CDR3 loop: CASSLNHDSNQPQHF. The CDR3 DNA reads as TGTGCCAGCAGCTTAAATCACGATAGCAATCAGCCCCAGCATTTT. The chain joins TRBV11-2 to TRBJ1-5; D remains ambiguous. Germline assignment: CDR1 SGHAT and CDR2 FQNNGV. Between the trimmed V and J ends, which lost 2 bases and 0 bases, there was a span of 8 bases. The CDR3 contains 15 residues.

The J gene is TRBJ2-7, the V gene TRBV20-1; 10 bases are a match to TRBD2. Trimming cost V 1 base and J 3 bases; bases outside gene matches: 9. This CDR3 has 16 residues. Looked up from germline, CDR1 is DFQATT and CDR2 is SNEGSKA (reference sequence). The CDR3 coding sequence is TGCAGTGCTAGAGTGGCTAGCGGGAGCGTGAACTACGAGCAGTACTTC. It specifies CSARVASGSVNYEQYF.

The chain uses TRBV2 and TRBJ2-7; no definite D call. CDR3 size: 13 residues. V was clipped by 8 bases and J by 5 bases, with 16 bases between them. Germline V CDR1 and CDR2: SNHLY, FYNNEI. CDR3 sequence: CASPPPPPDEQYF. The CDR3 region has the DNA TGTGCCAGCCCTCCTCCTCCCCCGGACGAGCAGTACTTC. Based on the CDR3 plus reference TRBV2 and TRBJ2-7, the full variable domain is EPEVTQTPSHQVTQMGQEVILRCVPISNHLYFYWYRQILGQKVEFLVSFYNNEISEKSEIFDDQFSVERPDGSNFTLKIRSTKLEDSAMYFCASPPPPPDEQYFGPGTRLTVT.

The chain uses TRBV7-6 and TRBJ1-1, with a tentative D call TRBD1 (6 bases). The CDR3 totals 15 residues. The germline V and J ends were trimmed by 5 bases and 0 bases, with 13 bases remaining between them. Germline assignment: CDR1 SGHVS and CDR2 FNYEAQ. CDR3 region: CASSTGQLMNTEAFF. CDR3 nucleotide sequence: TGTGCCAGCAGCACAGGACAGTTGATGAACACTGAAGCTTTCTTT. Drawing the rest from reference TRBV7-6 and TRBJ1-1, the complete variable domain is GAGVSQSPRYKVTKRGQDVALRCDPISGHVSLYWYRQALGQGPEFLTYFNYEAQQDKSGLPNDRFSAERPEGSISTLTIQRTEQRDSAMYRCASSTGQLMNTEAFFGQGTRLTVV.

This clonotype was seen repeatedly, ten times or more. Here the CDR3 DNA reads TGTGCCAGCAGACGCCCGGGACAGGGTGTATATGGCTACACCTTC. It is translated as CASRRPGQGVYGYTF. The chain employs TRBV11-2 and TRBJ1-2; 9 nucleotides agree with TRBD1. The V segment lost 6 bases and the J segment 5 bases; nucleotides outside the gene matches: 10. This CDR3 has 15 residues. Germline V gene data show CDR1 as SGHAT and CDR2 as FQNNGV.

The chain carries TRBV28 and TRBJ2-5; a weak D match, TRBD1 (5 bases). CDR3 size: 12 residues. Germline lookup yields CDR1 MDHEN and CDR2 SYDVKM. Trimming cost V 6 bases and J 6 bases, with 11 bases left between them. The DNA for the CDR3 is TGTGCCAGCAGGCTCGCAGGGCAGACCCAGTACTTC. Translation gives CASRLAGQTQYF.

This sequence joins TRBV29-1 and TRBJ2-3; the D is unclear. V lost 4 bases to trimming and J lost 2 bases, with 7 bases between them. Germline loops: CDR1 SQVTM, CDR2 ANQGSEA. The CDR3 is made up of 12 amino acids. CDR3 region: CSVGIYTDTQYF. CDR3 sequence (DNA): TGCAGCGTTGGGATCTACACAGATACGCAGTATTTT.

This clonotype was counted at least ten times. The chain carries TRBV6-5 and TRBJ2-6; unclear D gene. The CDR3 extends over 18 amino acids. Germline loops: CDR1 MNHEY, CDR2 SVGAGI. V lost 5 bases, J lost 4 bases, and 21 bases lay in between. This CDR3 reads CASSPRPGVFSGANVLTF. The DNA for the CDR3 is TGTGCCAGCAGTCCTCGCCCCGGAGTCTTCTCGGGGGCCAACGTCCTGACTTTC.

Comments on this clonotype: A read error is possible here, since a much larger clone lies one base away. It is likely a read error, because the conserved phenylalanine at the end of the CDR3 is missing. The chain combines TRBV12-3 or TRBV12-4 with TRBJ1-2; TRBD1 matches 9 bases. The CDR3 extends over 13 amino acids. Unmatched junction bases numbered 1, after V lost 6 bases and J lost 2 bases. The CDR3 DNA is TGTGCCAGCAGGACAGGGGGGAACTATGGCTACACCTTG. It codes for CASRTGGNYGYTL.

This clonotype was counted at least ten times. V is TRBV7-2 and J is TRBJ2-7, with D tentatively TRBD1 or TRBD2 (5 bases each). Trimming removed 3 bases from V and 3 bases from J, with 15 bases in between. Germline V CDR1 and CDR2: SGHTA, FQGNSA. This CDR3 is built from 15 residues. CDR3 nucleotide sequence: TGTGCCAGCAGCTTGACCGGGACGGGGAACTACGAGCAGTACTTC. Its protein is CASSLTGTGNYEQYF. The full variable domain, in which reference TRBV7-2 and TRBJ2-7 provide the parts outside the CDR3, is GAGVSQSPSNKVTEKGKDVELRCDPISGHTALYWYRQSLGQGLEFLIYFQGNSAPDKSGLPSDRFSAERTGGSVSTLTIQRTQQEDSAVYLCASSLTGTGNYEQYFGPGTRLTVT.

The chain is built from TRBV7-9 and TRBJ2-1; tentative D call: TRBD1 (5 bases). The length of the CDR3 is 15 residues. The V and J ends lost 1 base and 8 bases respectively, with 15 bases between them. Germline assignment: CDR1 SEHNR and CDR2 FQNEAQ (reference sequence). CDR3 region: CASSLGAAGWDEQFF. Written as DNA, the CDR3 is TGTGCCAGCAGCTTAGGCGCGGCAGGGTGGGATGAGCAGTTCTTC.

The CDR3 sequence: CASSSYRGPSYEQYF. CDR3 DNA: TGTGCCAGCAGCTCTTACAGGGGGCCCTCCTACGAGCAGTACTTC. The gene calls are TRBV7-9 and TRBJ2-7; 9 bases line up with TRBD1. V lost 4 bases and J lost 0; bases outside the gene matches: 4. The CDR3 covers 15 residues. CDR1 SEHNR and CDR2 FQNEAQ come from the germline V gene (reference sequence).

Of note for this clonotype: A junction end diverges from the germline sequence, so it may reflect a read error. The chain combines TRBV7-8 with TRBJ1-1; 7 nucleotides align to TRBD1. CDR3 length equals 15 residues. Germline values: CDR1 SGHVS, CDR2 FQNEAQ. The CDR3 DNA sequence: TGTGCCAGCAGCTTAGTCCTGCCCCCCAGGGGGAGAGCTGTCTTT. This gives the protein CASSLVLPPRGRAVF.

To note about this clonotype: This clone may be a read error of a much larger clone one base away. The chain recombines TRBV12-3 or TRBV12-4 with TRBJ1-2; TRBD1 matches at 7 bases. This CDR3 comprises 15 residues. CDR3 region: CASSYPTGLTYGCTF. In DNA form, the CDR3 reads TGTGCCAGCAGTTATCCGACAGGGTTGACCTATGGCTGCACCTTC.

This clonotype was recorded at least ten times. The chain is built from TRBV28 and TRBJ1-3, with D possibly being TRBD1 (5 bases). Germline lookup yields CDR1 MDHEN and CDR2 SYDVKM. V lost 5 bases and J lost 9, with 23 bases in between. The CDR3 is 16 amino acids. CDR3 amino acids: CASSQAGTQSGATIYF. The CDR3 nucleotides are TGTGCCAGCAGTCAGGCCGGGACCCAAAGTGGGGCCACCATATATTTT.

This clonotype was recorded a few times. V gene TRBV27 combines with J gene TRBJ2-7; maybe TRBD2 (6 bases). Trimming pared 2 bases from V and 4 bases from J, leaving 9 bases between. The CDR3 consists of 13 residues. Per germline, CDR1 MNHEY and CDR2 SMNVEV (reference sequence). The CDR3 DNA is TGTGCCAGCAGTTTAAAGGAGGGTTACGAGCAGTACTTC. Translation gives CASSLKEGYEQYF.

The sample holds many counts of this clonotype. The chain has TRBV7-2 and TRBJ2-1; D unresolved. From germline, CDR1 is SGHTA and CDR2 FQGNSA. V lost 5 bases and J 9 bases, leaving 11 bases between the germline ends. The CDR3 totals 12 residues. CDR3 sequence (DNA): TGTGCCAGCAGCCCGCAAGTTCGTGAGCAGTTCTTC. As protein: CASSPQVREQFF.

Ten or more counts support this clonotype. V is TRBV12-3 or TRBV12-4 and J is TRBJ1-1; D gene uncertain. The V and J ends lost 5 bases and 1 base respectively, with 8 bases between them. The CDR3 length is 13 residues. The DNA of the CDR3 is TGTGCCAGCAGTATCTCGCGGAACACTGAAGCTTTCTTT. Amino acids: CASSISRNTEAFF.